These 21 T cell receptor beta chains were all obtained from the same sample, sequenced in a study of technical replicates of blood from a handful of donors. Using immunoSEQ multiplex PCR, the repertoire was profiled, and TCRdb retains in-frame clones only, with some absent. The sample shows roughly 74,000 clones, roughly 91% of them seen only once. The sequenced sample consisted of T cells isolated from PBMCs. The source of these receptors is a human donor in good health.

This clone was observed once. The rearrangement uses TRBV7-9 and TRBJ2-7; TRBD2 aligns across 12 bases. The CDR3 runs 16 residues. Germline values: CDR1 SEHNR, CDR2 FQNEAQ (reference sequence). The V gene end was trimmed by 4 bases and the J gene end by 1 base; junction bases not matched to a gene: 5. As DNA, the CDR3 is TGTGCCAGCAGCTCCCTAGCGGGAGGGACTTCCTACGAGCAGTACTTC. Its protein product is CASSSLAGGTSYEQYF.

The J gene is TRBJ2-7, the V gene TRBV11-2, with unresolved D. V shed 4 bases and J shed 0 bases, with 10 bases lying between them. CDR1 SGHAT and CDR2 FQNNGV come from the germline V gene. CDR3 size: 14 residues. The CDR3 spells CASSSRRSSYEQYF. In DNA form, the CDR3 reads TGTGCCAGCAGCTCGAGACGGAGCTCCTACGAGCAGTACTTC.

The chain combines TRBV27 with TRBJ2-7, with 9 bases identical to TRBD2. The CDR3 is 14 amino acids. Germline V gives CDR1 MNHEY, CDR2 SMNVEV (reference sequence). V dropped 2 bases and J dropped 4; count of bases not matched to a gene: 3. The CDR3: CASSLESGGYEQYF. CDR3 bases: TGTGCCAGCAGTTTAGAAAGCGGGGGGTACGAGCAGTACTTC.

The chain joins TRBV4-2 to TRBJ2-3; 12 bases map to TRBD2. The CDR3 runs to 18 residues. In germline, CDR1 is LGHNA, CDR2 YNFKEQ. Germline trimming cut 1 base from V and 6 bases from J; bases unmatched to any gene: 11. The CDR3 nucleotides read TGTGCCAGCAGCCAAGGTTCCCTAGCGGGAGGGACCGGGGATACGCAGTATTTT. Translating it yields CASSQGSLAGGTGDTQYF.

This chain connects TRBV28 to TRBJ1-5, with D possibly TRBD1 on 6 matching bases. The V gene's germline CDR1 is MDHEN and CDR2 SYDVKM. The V gene lost 3 bases and the J gene lost 3 bases, with 9 bases spanning the gap. CDR3 length: 14 residues. CDR3 nucleotide sequence: TGTGCCAGCAGTTTGACAGGAGTCAATCAGCCCCAGCATTTT. It specifies CASSLTGVNQPQHF. Using reference TRBV28 and TRBJ1-5 for the parts outside the CDR3, the full variable domain is DVKVTQSSRYLVKRTGEKVFLECVQDMDHENMFWYRQDPGLGLRLIYFSYDVKMKEKGDIPEGYSVSREKKERFSLILESASTNQTSMYLCASSLTGVNQPQHFGDGTRLSIL.

V gene TRBV13 combines with J gene TRBJ2-7; the D is unclear. CDR3 size: 13 residues. Germline V gene lookup returns CDR1 PRHDT and CDR2 FYEKMQ (reference sequence). Trimming removed 5 bases at V and 2 bases at J, with 10 bases between. The CDR3 region is CASSVGPPYEQYF. The CDR3, as DNA: TGTGCCAGCAGCGTTGGCCCTCCCTACGAGCAGTACTTC.

The rearrangement uses TRBV7-6 and TRBJ2-1; TRBD2 matches 11 bases. The CDR3 totals 15 residues. CDR1 is SGHVS and CDR2 is FNYEAQ in the germline V gene. V was clipped by 5 bases and J by 4 bases; unmatched bases: 4. This CDR3 reads CASSQTSGAYNEQFF. For the CDR3, the DNA is TGTGCCAGCAGCCAGACTAGCGGGGCTTACAATGAGCAGTTCTTC.

This chain connects TRBV29-1 to TRBJ1-2, with D hard to call. Germline loops: CDR1 SQVTM, CDR2 ANQGSEA. Trimming stripped 3 bases from V and 2 bases from J, with 4 bases between. This CDR3 has 11 residues. CDR3 sequence reads: CSVEQNYGYTF. The CDR3 DNA sequence: TGCAGCGTTGAGCAGAACTATGGCTACACCTTC.

The chain carries TRBV6-5 and TRBJ2-1; a weak D match, TRBD2 (6 bases). V shed 7 bases and J shed 10 bases, with 14 bases lying between them. The CDR3 sequence is 12 residues long. Germline values: CDR1 MNHEY, CDR2 SVGAGI. The CDR3 sequence: CASMAGTWEQFF. CDR3 nucleotide sequence: TGTGCCAGCATGGCGGGGACCTGGGAGCAGTTCTTC.

This clone was seen just once. The chain recombines TRBV6-6 with TRBJ1-1; TRBD1 agrees at 12 bases. The CDR3 is made up of 13 amino acids. CDR1 MNHNY and CDR2 SVGAGI come from the germline V gene (reference sequence). V shed 11 bases, J shed 6 bases, and the junction held 7 bases outside the gene matches. The CDR3 protein is CAVKGQGAPEAFF. The DNA for the CDR3 is TGTGCCGTCAAGGGACAGGGGGCTCCTGAAGCTTTCTTT.

The CDR3 DNA reads TGTGCCATCTCGAATAGTCAGGGGGCTGGAGATACGCAGTATTTT. Translating gives CAISNSQGAGDTQYF. J is TRBJ2-3 and V is TRBV10-3, with 8 bases lining up with TRBD1. The CDR3 length is 15 residues. In germline, CDR1 is ENHRY, CDR2 SYGVKD. V lost 8 bases, J lost 5 bases, and 12 bases stayed unmatched.

The chain is built from TRBV19 and TRBJ2-7; TRBD2 matches 10 bases. Unmatched junction bases numbered 3, after V lost 2 bases and J lost 5 bases. The length of the CDR3 is 14 residues. Germline V lookup: CDR1 LNHDA, CDR2 SQIVND (reference sequence). CDR3 loop: CASSILAGVHEQYF. CDR3 coding DNA: TGTGCCAGTAGTATACTAGCGGGAGTCCACGAGCAGTACTTC.

The chain couples TRBV6-6 to TRBJ2-1, with TRBD1 matching over 10 bases. The V gene's germline CDR1 is MNHNY and CDR2 SVGAGI (reference sequence). This CDR3 spans 14 amino acids. The V and J ends lost 7 bases and 4 bases, in that order; junction bases with no gene match: 4. CDR3 in DNA: TGTGCCAGCATTCCGGGACAGGGGTACAATGAGCAGTTCTTC. As protein: CASIPGQGYNEQFF.

J is TRBJ2-2 and V is TRBV18, with D hard to call. V was clipped by 6 bases and J by 6 bases, with 5 bases between them. In germline, CDR1 is KGHSH, CDR2 LQKENI. This CDR3 has 11 amino acids. As DNA, the CDR3 is TGTGCCAGCTCCGGGTCCGGGGAGCTGTTTTTT. Amino acids: CASSGSGELFF.

The genes are TRBV18 and TRBJ1-2; D unclear. The CDR3 is 12 amino acids. With 2 bases removed from V and 5 bases from J, the gap between germline ends came to 6 bases. CDR1 is KGHSH, CDR2 LQKENI, per germline. The CDR3 nucleotides read TGTGCCAGCTCACCAGACACTTATGGCTACACCTTC. Its protein is CASSPDTYGYTF.

V and J are TRBV6-1 and TRBJ2-1; D not resolved. Germline values: CDR1 MNHNS, CDR2 SASEGT. This CDR3 is 11 amino acids long. Trimming removed 10 bases from V and 9 bases from J, with 13 bases in between. The DNA for the CDR3 is TGTGCCACCCTATTTGGTGGTGAGCAGTTCTTC. Its protein is CATLFGGEQFF.

The rearrangement links TRBV14 to TRBJ2-7; TRBD1 is a possible D gene (5 bases). The CDR3 totals 16 residues. Deletions cut 1 base from V and 3 bases from J, with 16 bases between. Per the germline V gene, CDR1 is SGHDN and CDR2 is FVKESK. The CDR3 nucleotides read TGTGCCAGCAGCCAAGGGCAGGGCGGATACGGCTACGAGCAGTACTTC. Translation gives CASSQGQGGYGYEQYF.

The rearrangement uses TRBV28 and TRBJ2-4; TRBD2 matches 10 bases. The CDR3 consists of 14 residues. Unmatched junction bases numbered 4, after V lost 3 bases and J lost 8 bases. The germline CDR1 and CDR2 sequences are MDHEN and SYDVKM. CDR3 residues: CASSFKREGDIQYF. The CDR3 DNA reads as TGTGCCAGCAGTTTCAAGCGGGAGGGGGACATTCAGTACTTC.

This chain links TRBV7-2 with TRBJ2-7; 10 positions match TRBD1. The CDR3 runs to 15 residues. Germline lookup yields CDR1 SGHTA and CDR2 FQGNSA. V was clipped by 1 base and J by 2 bases; unmatched bases: 2. The CDR3 loop reads CASSLGQGATYEQYF. The CDR3 DNA follows: TGTGCCAGCAGCTTAGGACAGGGGGCTACCTACGAGCAGTACTTC.

This rearrangement joins TRBV29-1 to TRBJ1-2, with 7 positions matching TRBD1. The CDR3 is 11 amino acids. The V and J ends lost 3 bases and 7 bases, in that order; junction bases with no gene match: 2. Germline CDR1 reads SQVTM; CDR2 reads ANQGSEA. The CDR3 loop is CSVDRQGGYTF. CDR3 nucleotides: TGCAGCGTTGACCGACAGGGTGGCTACACCTTC.

This clone occurred once. The rearrangement joins TRBV27 to TRBJ2-7; 8 nucleotides line up with TRBD2. In germline, CDR1 is MNHEY, CDR2 SMNVEV (reference sequence). V was clipped by 0 bases and J by 4 bases; unmatched bases: 2. The CDR3 has 14 residues. The CDR3 nucleotides are TGTGCCAGCAGTTTATCGGGACTAGTATACGAGCAGTACTTC. This encodes CASSLSGLVYEQYF.